The 9 T cell receptor beta chains presented below share a single source sample, sequenced in a study of HIV-infected children after antiretroviral therapy interruption. RNA-based 3' RACE libraries used unique molecular identifiers. TCRdb processed the 3' RACE reads anew with MiXCR; each CDR3 protein has one entry. This sample has some 90,000 distinct CDR3 sequences, with 6% to 8.5% found just once. The treatment was: PENTA 11 planned treatment interruption arm or continuous ART arm. This material consisted of CD45RA+ CD4+ T cells from PBMCs, pooled from several time points, taken from a donor given antiretroviral therapy, either interrupted or continuous. As for subset: naive CD4+ CD45RA+ CD45RO- T cells. These receptors all come from a pool of human donors with HIV.

The table lists this clonotype with many counts. The genes are TRBV12-3 or TRBV12-4 and TRBJ1-2, with D possibly being TRBD1 (5 bases). V was shortened by 4 bases and J by 2 bases, with 8 bases between the two germline ends. The CDR3 contains 13 residues. The CDR3 region has the DNA TGTGCCAGCAGTTGGGGACGGAACTATGGCTACACCTTC. Its translation is CASSWGRNYGYTF.

The J gene is TRBJ2-1, the V gene TRBV18; 7 bases fit TRBD1. Germline CDR1 and CDR2: KGHSH and LQKENI. The CDR3 length is 15 residues. The junction had 7 bases not matched to a gene; V was cut back by 3 bases and J by 5 bases. CDR3 coding DNA: TGTGCCAGCTCACCGACAGGGCTACCAAACAATGAGCAGTTCTTC. As protein: CASSPTGLPNNEQFF.

This chain joins TRBV12-5 and TRBJ1-1, with TRBD1 matching over 7 bases. The germline CDR1 and CDR2 sequences are LGHNT and FRNRAP. The CDR3 loop spans 14 amino acids. Unmatched junction bases numbered 5, after V lost 3 bases and J lost 4 bases. The CDR3 bases are TGTGCTAGTGGTTTATCGACAGGGATCACTGAAGCTTTCTTT. Encoded protein: CASGLSTGITEAFF. Full variable domain (remainder filled in from reference TRBV12-5 and TRBJ1-1): DARVTQTPRHKVTEMGQEVTMRCQPILGHNTVFWYRQTMMQGLELLAYFRNRAPLDDSGMPKDRFSAEMPDATLATLKIQPSEPRDSAVYFCASGLSTGITEAFFGQGTRLTVV.

This clonotype was observed a handful of times. CDR3 sequence reads: CASSIQGVLAVLSSYNEQFF. Here the CDR3 DNA reads TGTGCCAGTAGTATCCAGGGTGTTCTAGCGGTTCTAAGCTCCTACAATGAGCAGTTCTTC. The gene calls are TRBV19 and TRBJ2-1, with TRBD2 identical over 7 bases. The CDR3 is made up of 20 amino acids. The V gene end was trimmed by 3 bases and the J gene end by 0 bases; junction bases not matched to a gene: 17. Germline CDR1 and CDR2: LNHDA and SQIVND (reference sequence).

This clonotype was seen many times. The chain employs TRBV7-2 and TRBJ1-2; 7 bases are a match to TRBD1. After removal of 3 bases from V and 2 bases from J, the junction contained 3 bases not matched to a gene. CDR3 length: 14 residues. The germline V gene has CDR1 SGHTA and CDR2 FQGNSA. DNA for the CDR3: TGTGCCAGCAGCTTCGACAGGGCGAACTATGGCTACACCTTC. It specifies CASSFDRANYGYTF.

Regarding this clonotype: It may be a read error: a sequence one base away is much more abundant. This sequence joins TRBV25-1 and TRBJ1-2, with D unresolved. The CDR3 spans 13 residues. The V gene's germline CDR1 is MGHDK and CDR2 SYGVNS. The CDR3 protein is CVSSRAANYGYTF. As DNA, the CDR3 is TGTGTCAGCAGTCGGGCAGCTAACTATGGCTACACCTTC.

This clonotype was seen a handful of times. This rearrangement joins TRBV7-3 to TRBJ2-6; no definite D call. With 0 bases removed from V and 4 bases from J, the gap between germline ends came to 13 bases. The CDR3 has 17 residues. Germline V CDR1 and CDR2: SGHTA, FQGTGA. Here the CDR3 reads CASSLTRQSAGANVLTF. DNA for the CDR3: TGTGCCAGCAGCTTAACGCGGCAGTCGGCCGGGGCCAACGTCCTGACTTTC. Drawing the rest from reference TRBV7-3 and TRBJ2-6, the complete variable domain is GAGVSQTPSNKVTEKGKYVELRCDPISGHTALYWYRQSLGQGPEFLIYFQGTGAADDSGLPNDRFFAVRPEGSVSTLKIQRTERGDSAVYLCASSLTRQSAGANVLTFGAGSRLTVL.

In its sample, this clonotype was seen a few times. V gene TRBV7-2 combines with J gene TRBJ2-1; D uncertain. This CDR3 has 12 amino acids. CDR1 and CDR2 (germline): SGHTA, FQGNSA. V gave up 2 bases and J gave up 5 bases, with 4 bases separating them. The chain's CDR3 is CASSLRNNEQFF. The CDR3 DNA follows: TGTGCCAGCAGCTTAAGGAACAATGAGCAGTTCTTC.

This clonotype was counted ten times or more. This chain links TRBV19 with TRBJ1-1, with D unresolved. Germline loops: CDR1 LNHDA, CDR2 SQIVND (reference sequence). This CDR3 spans 13 amino acids. V was clipped by 4 bases and J by 6 bases, with 12 bases between them. The CDR3 loop reads CASSSNGLAEAFF. CDR3 DNA: TGTGCCAGTAGTAGTAACGGACTTGCTGAAGCTTTCTTT.